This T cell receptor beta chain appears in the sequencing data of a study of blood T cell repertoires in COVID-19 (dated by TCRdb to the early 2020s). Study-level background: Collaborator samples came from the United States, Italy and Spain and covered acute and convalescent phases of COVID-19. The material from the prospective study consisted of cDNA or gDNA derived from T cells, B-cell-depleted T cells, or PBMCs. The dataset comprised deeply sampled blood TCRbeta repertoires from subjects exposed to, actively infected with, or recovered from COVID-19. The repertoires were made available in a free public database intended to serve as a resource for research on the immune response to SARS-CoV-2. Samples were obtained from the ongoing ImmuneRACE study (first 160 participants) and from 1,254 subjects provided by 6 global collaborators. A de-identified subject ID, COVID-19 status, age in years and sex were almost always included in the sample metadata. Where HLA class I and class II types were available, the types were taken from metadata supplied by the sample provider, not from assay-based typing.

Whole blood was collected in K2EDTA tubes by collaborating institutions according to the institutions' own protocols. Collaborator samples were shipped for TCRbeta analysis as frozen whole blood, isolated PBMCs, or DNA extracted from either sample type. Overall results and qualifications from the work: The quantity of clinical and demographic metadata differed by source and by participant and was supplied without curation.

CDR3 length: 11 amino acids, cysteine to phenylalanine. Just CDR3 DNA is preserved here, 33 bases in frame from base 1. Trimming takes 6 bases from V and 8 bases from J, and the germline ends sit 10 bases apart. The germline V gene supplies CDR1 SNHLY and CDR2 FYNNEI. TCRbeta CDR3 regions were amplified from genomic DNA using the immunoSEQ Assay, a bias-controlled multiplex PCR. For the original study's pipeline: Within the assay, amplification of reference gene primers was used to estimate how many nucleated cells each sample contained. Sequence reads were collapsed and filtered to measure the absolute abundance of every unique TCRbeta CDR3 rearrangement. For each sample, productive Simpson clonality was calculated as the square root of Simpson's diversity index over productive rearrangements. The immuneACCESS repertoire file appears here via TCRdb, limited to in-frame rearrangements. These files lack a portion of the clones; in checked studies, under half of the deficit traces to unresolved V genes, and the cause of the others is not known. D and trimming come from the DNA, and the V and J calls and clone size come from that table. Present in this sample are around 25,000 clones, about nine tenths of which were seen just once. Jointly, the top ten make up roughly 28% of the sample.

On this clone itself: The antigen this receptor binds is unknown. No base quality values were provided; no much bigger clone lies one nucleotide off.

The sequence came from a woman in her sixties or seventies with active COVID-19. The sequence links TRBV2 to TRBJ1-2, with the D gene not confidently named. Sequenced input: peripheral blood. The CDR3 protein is CASRAGGGYTF. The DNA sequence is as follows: TGTGCCAGCAGGGCAGGTGGCGGCTACACCTTC.